Described below is a single TCR beta chain sequence and its context. With 7 bases clipped from V and 3 bases from J, the junction kept 9 bases outside the gene matches. The CDR3 loop spans 16 amino acids. Germline-derived CDR1 and CDR2 are KGHDR and SFDVKD. This sample is part of a study of blood T cell repertoires in COVID-19. Turning to the study itself: The United States, Italy and Spain were the sources of the acute and convalescent COVID-19 samples. The analysed material was cDNA or gDNA that came from T cells, B-cell-depleted T cells, or PBMCs.

Original handling: Estimation of nucleated cell counts was performed using reference gene primer amplification. Profiling relied on immunoSEQ multiplex PCR, and the TCRdb table lists in-frame clones only, not all of them. V, J and clone size derive from that table, while D and trimming were established from the DNA sequence. Among about 30,000 clones, 68% were seen once, and the ten largest hold around a sixth. The sequenced sample was peripheral blood. This rearrangement joins TRBV24-1 to TRBJ2-3, with TRBD1 matching 10 bases. This TCR derives from a human donor in a cohort sampled during active COVID-19. The CDR3, as DNA: TGTGCCACCAGCTTGGGATGGGGACAGGGGACAGATACGCAGTATTTT. Amino acid sequence: CATSLGWGQGTDTQYF.